This entry concerns a single T cell receptor (beta chain). Its target is not known. The sample is drawn from a study of monozygotic twins with inflammatory bowel disease. Study-wide results and limits: Ultimately, a single strong signal or clonotype associated with IBD was not supported. The analysis failed to separate different T cell subtypes.

Each UMI harboured a 6-nucleotide sample barcode and was appended via template switching. With the 5' RACE reads reprocessed, TCRdb shows one record per CDR3 protein and no DNA. The sample has approximately 340,000 distinct CDR3 sequences. Per germline, CDR1 SEHNR and CDR2 FQNEAQ (reference sequence). CDR3 length: 11 residues. The V call is TRBV7-9, the J call TRBJ1-1. The TCR sequence derives from a human donor with ulcerative colitis or Crohn's disease, or a healthy co-twin of an affected twin (not recorded which). The sequenced sample was blood. This CDR3 reads CASSLAGDAFF.